This T cell receptor beta chain originates from a study of T cell responses to AZD1222 COVID-19 vaccine (dated by TCRdb to about 2021). Regarding the study in general: A total of about 230 trial participants underwent TCR sequencing, of whom 207 received two doses of AZD1222 and 26 received two doses of the MenACWY control vaccine. Trial participants were enrolled by age into subgroups of 18-55, 56-69 and 70-plus years, and approximately 150, 30 and 60 TCR-sequenced participants, respectively, were included in these subgroups. Results the study describes overall, beyond this receptor: After two AZD1222 doses, both the breadth and the depth of spike-specific TCRs were significantly higher than at day 0 and than in MenACWY recipients. Epitopes outside the regions mutated in the B.1.351 and B.1.1.7 variants were reportedly recognized by nearly half of the unique spike-specific TCRs. Only five or six AZD1222 recipients were SARS-CoV-2 seropositive at baseline, limiting conclusions about previously exposed vaccinees. The 56-69-year group was small, and its depth increase did not reach significance, likely because of low power. Most participants were white British and females outnumbered males, and the authors suggested that clonal diversity may have been underestimated. Vaccine-associated CD4 TCRs spanned the whole spike protein, with dominant responses in regions 160-218 and 743-854. Because no day 14 peak-response samples were available, the repertoires could be characterized only after the peak T cell response.

The CDR3 regions of human TCRbeta chains were subjected to immunosequencing. The authors' analysis ran thus. TCRs in the repertoires were compared against a reference library of SARS-CoV-2-specific TCRs that had been generated with the MIRA antigen-specificity platform. Breadth was defined as the fraction of unique TCRs that were SARS-CoV-2-associated, and depth was defined as the fraction of total T cells that were SARS-CoV-2-associated. Using the MIRA data, each spike-specific TCR was mapped to the spike region that the TCR reacts to and placed in a CD4 or CD8 class. Log10-transformed breadth and depth values were compared by one-way ANOVA with Sidak's multiple comparisons tests. TCRdb retrieved this table from immuneACCESS and kept in-frame rearrangements only. Not all clones are present; in checked studies, unresolved V genes account for under half, and no reason is known for the remainder. That table furnishes V, J and clone size, whereas the DNA furnished D and trimming. A total of more than 75,000 clones appear in this sample, 83% of them only once. About 1.3% of the sample comes from the top ten.

The CDR3 runs 15 amino acids, cysteine and phenylalanine included. Only the CDR3 DNA is retained, 45 bases long and in frame from the first base. V and J are trimmed by 5 bases and 3 bases, and the gene matches miss 7 bases of the junction. The CDR1 and CDR2 encoded by the germline V gene are SGHVS and FNYEAQ. On this clone itself: The clone's antigen remains unknown. Base qualities are missing; no much larger clone stands one base away.

The time point tag for this specimen amounts to: about 28 days (+/-7) after the second vaccine dose. AZD1222 recipients with second doses at about 4 weeks or about 12 weeks were pooled, because spike-specific TCR depth and breadth did not differ between schedules. The vaccinee samples were drawn from two UK trials, COV001 and COV002, one of which was a single-blind randomized controlled phase 2/3 trial testing AZD1222 (ChAdOx1 nCoV-19) in healthy adults. For TCRbeta chain sequencing, PBMC samples from trial participants were taken at day 0 and at day 28 after the second dose. The chain employs TRBV7-6 and TRBJ2-7, with TRBD1 matching 10 junction bases. This clonotype was obtained from an adult who received the AZD1222 COVID-19 vaccine. This material consisted of peripheral blood, taken 28 days after the second AZD1222 dose. CDR3 protein: CASSLGQGKGYEQYF. The nucleotide sequence reads as follows: TGTGCCAGCAGCCTGGGACAGGGGAAGGGCTACGAGCAGTACTTC.